A selection of T cell receptor beta chains follows, all from one sample in a study of cytomegalovirus exposure and HLA in healthy donors. Using immunoSEQ multiplex PCR, the repertoire was profiled, and TCRdb retains in-frame clones only, with some absent. The table lists 100,000 to 150,000 clones, about 80% of them singletons, with 7.5% to 9% in the top ten. Sample: PBMCs. The receptors were sampled from a female donor in good health and CMV-seropositive. Each CDR3 is given with its conserved first and last residue. The order of the fields is D gene, J gene, clone size, V gene, CDR3 protein, CDR3 DNA. The D gene is left open where the match is weak. Expanded clones are given a class, and other clones once, few, many or no size at all.

D gene: TRBD1; J gene: TRBJ2-3; clone size: -; V gene: TRBV9; CDR3 protein: CASSVAGQGPDTQYF; CDR3 DNA: TGTGCCAGCAGCGTAGCGGGACAGGGCCCAGATACGCAGTATTTT
D gene: -; J gene: TRBJ1-1; clone size: -; V gene: TRBV2; CDR3 protein: CASKWAASGDTEAFF; CDR3 DNA: TGTGCCAGCAAATGGGCCGCGAGCGGGGACACTGAAGCTTTCTTT
D gene: -; J gene: TRBJ1-4; clone size: -; V gene: TRBV5-1; CDR3 protein: CASSLAGQGWDEKLFF; CDR3 DNA: TGCGCCAGCAGCTTAGCGGGGCAGGGATGGGATGAAAAACTGTTTTTT
D gene: TRBD1; J gene: TRBJ2-2; clone size: -; V gene: TRBV5-1; CDR3 protein: CASSSTGDLPGELFF; CDR3 DNA: TGCGCCAGCAGCTCGACAGGGGACCTACCCGGGGAGCTGTTTTTT
D gene: TRBD1; J gene: TRBJ1-2; clone size: once; V gene: TRBV6-1; CDR3 protein: CASSDRTGGAGYGYTF; CDR3 DNA: TGTGCCAGCAGTGACCGGACAGGGGGCGCGGGCTATGGCTACACCTTC
D gene: -; J gene: TRBJ1-1; clone size: once; V gene: TRBV27; CDR3 protein: CASSLFSSMRGRSTEAFF; CDR3 DNA: TGTGCCAGCAGTTTATTCAGCTCTATGCGGGGAAGGAGCACTGAAGCTTTCTTT
D gene: TRBD2; J gene: TRBJ2-3; clone size: -; V gene: TRBV2; CDR3 protein: CASSGLAGGDTQYF; CDR3 DNA: TGTGCCAGCAGTGGGCTAGCGGGTGGGGATACGCAGTATTTT
D gene: TRBD1; J gene: TRBJ2-5; clone size: -; V gene: TRBV2; CDR3 protein: CASTAGTGSKETQYF; CDR3 DNA: TGTGCCAGCACCGCTGGGACAGGGAGTAAAGAGACCCAGTACTTC
D gene: -; J gene: TRBJ2-7; clone size: once; V gene: TRBV6-1; CDR3 protein: CASRGLLASSYEQYF; CDR3 DNA: TGTGCCAGCAGGGGACTGTTAGCGAGCTCCTACGAGCAGTACTTC
D gene: -; J gene: TRBJ2-5; clone size: once; V gene: TRBV27; CDR3 protein: CASSLRGNQETQYF; CDR3 DNA: TGTGCCAGCAGTCTACGGGGGAACCAAGAGACCCAGTACTTC
D gene: -; J gene: TRBJ1-2; clone size: -; V gene: TRBV6-1; CDR3 protein: CASSELPTGGSYGYTF; CDR3 DNA: TGTGCCAGCAGTGAACTTCCGACAGGAGGTTCCTATGGCTACACCTTC
D gene: -; J gene: TRBJ1-2; clone size: -; V gene: TRBV5-4; CDR3 protein: CASSLGGGEGGYTF; CDR3 DNA: TGTGCCAGCAGCTTGGGGGGGGGCGAAGGCGGCTACACCTTC
D gene: TRBD1; J gene: TRBJ1-5; clone size: -; V gene: TRBV28; CDR3 protein: CASGADRGINQPQHF; CDR3 DNA: TGTGCCAGCGGCGCCGACAGGGGGATTAATCAGCCCCAGCATTTT
D gene: -; J gene: TRBJ2-2; clone size: -; V gene: TRBV2; CDR3 protein: CARQITGELFF; CDR3 DNA: TGTGCCAGACAGATCACCGGGGAGCTGTTTTTT
D gene: -; J gene: TRBJ1-1; clone size: -; V gene: TRBV7-3; CDR3 protein: CASSGGRNTEAFF; CDR3 DNA: TGTGCCAGCAGCGGCGGCAGGAACACTGAAGCTTTCTTT
D gene: -; J gene: TRBJ1-1; clone size: -; V gene: TRBV28; CDR3 protein: CASSLGTSKAFF; CDR3 DNA: TGTGCCAGCAGTTTAGGGACATCAAAAGCTTTCTTT
D gene: -; J gene: TRBJ2-5; clone size: -; V gene: TRBV2; CDR3 protein: CASQGSETQYF; CDR3 DNA: TGTGCCAGCCAGGGATCAGAGACCCAGTACTTC
D gene: -; J gene: TRBJ1-6; clone size: -; V gene: TRBV5-4; CDR3 protein: CASSSIQGLYNSPLHF; CDR3 DNA: TGTGCCAGCAGCTCAATACAGGGCCTTTATAATTCACCCCTCCACTTT
D gene: -; J gene: TRBJ1-5; clone size: -; V gene: TRBV19; CDR3 protein: CATTFDGLNQPQHF; CDR3 DNA: TGTGCCACAACTTTCGACGGACTCAATCAGCCCCAGCATTTT
D gene: -; J gene: TRBJ2-7; clone size: -; V gene: TRBV11-2; CDR3 protein: CASSLDSREQYF; CDR3 DNA: TGTGCCAGCAGCTTAGATAGTCGCGAGCAGTACTTC
D gene: -; J gene: TRBJ1-1; clone size: -; V gene: TRBV6-5; CDR3 protein: CASSYSGRVNTEAFF; CDR3 DNA: TGTGCCAGCAGTTACTCGGGGAGAGTGAACACTGAAGCTTTCTTT